These 21 T cell receptor beta chains came from one sample sequenced in a study of T cells in women clearing cervical HPV infection. Assay used: immunoSEQ multiplex PCR; TCRdb lists only in-frame clones, some missing. Its clone listing holds tens of thousands of clones. The sequenced material came from blood buffy coat. The origin of the receptors is a woman aged 18 to 75 with a cervical HPV16 infection that either progressed to CIN3+ or cleared (not recorded which).

With respect to this clone: From the germline J gene comes the end of the CDR3, since the read stops 3 residues before it. V usage is TRBV12-3 or TRBV12-4 and J usage is TRBJ1-2, with 8 bases aligning to TRBD1. There are 13 residues in the CDR3. The CDR3: CASSPRGPYEYTF. CDR3 bases read: TGTGCCAGCAGTCCCAGGGGGCCCTACGAG.

This clone is classed as medium-sized by frequency. The CDR3 end lies 3 residues beyond the end of the read and is filled in from the germline J gene. The chain joins TRBV20-1 to TRBJ1-2; weak D call: TRBD1 (6 bases). Per the germline V gene, CDR1 is DFQATT and CDR2 is SNEGSKA (reference sequence). The V end was cut by 3 bases, the J end by 7 bases, with 18 bases between. This CDR3 contains 14 residues. The CDR3 loop is CSARQQGLSGGYTF. The covered CDR3 bases are TGCAGTGCTAGGCAACAGGGTCTGTCGGGTGGC.

Of note for this clone: The sequenced fragment ends 3 residues before the CDR3 boundary, so the rest is inferred from the germline J gene. The chain recombines TRBV29-1 with TRBJ1-2; TRBD1 might be the D (5 bases). This CDR3 comprises 18 residues. Germline V lookup: CDR1 SQVTM, CDR2 ANQGSEA. The part of the CDR3 DNA that was read is TGCAGCGTCGGAGATTGGGCAAGACTACGGGGGGACGGTCGAGGC. Translated, it gives CSVGDWARLRGDGRG. The full CDR3 protein reads CSVGDWARLRGDGRGYTF.

As concerns this clone: The sequence runs out 3 residues before the end of the CDR3; the remainder is reconstructed from the germline J gene. V and J are TRBV18 and TRBJ2-7; weak D call: TRBD1 (6 bases). Trimming stripped 0 bases from V and 3 bases from J, with 9 bases between. The CDR3 has 14 residues. CDR1 KGHSH and CDR2 LQKENI come from the germline V gene. Incomplete CDR3 DNA: TGTGCCAGCTCACCACCGGACAGCTACTACGAG. It is translated as CASSPPDSYYE. In full, the CDR3 reads CASSPPDSYYEQYF.

A word on this clone: The sequenced fragment ends 3 residues before the CDR3 boundary, so the rest is inferred from the germline J gene. The chain recombines TRBV2 with TRBJ2-1, with 11 bases lining up with TRBD2. The ends lost 4 bases at V and 2 bases at J; junction bases unmatched: 4. The CDR3 totals 16 residues. Germline CDR1 is SNHLY and CDR2 is FYNNEI. This CDR3 reads CASSVETSGAYNEQFF. The sequenced part of the CDR3 DNA is TGTGCCAGCAGTGTAGAGACTAGCGGGGCCTACAATGAG.

The DNA read from the CDR3 is TGCGCCAGCAGCTTGGGTGCTAGCGGGAGTCAGACT. It translates to CASSLGASGSQT. The entire CDR3 sequence reads CASSLGASGSQTQYF. The chain joins TRBV5-1 to TRBJ2-4, with 10 nucleotides matching TRBD2. The read terminates 3 residues before the CDR3 end, so the remaining end is supplied by the germline J gene. CDR1 is SGHRS and CDR2 is YFSETQ in the germline V gene. The CDR3 runs to 15 residues.

With respect to this clone: Read coverage stops 3 residues before the CDR3 terminus; the germline J gene supplies the remainder. The rearrangement joins TRBV12-3 or TRBV12-4 to TRBJ2-7; D is unresolved. The V end was cut by 6 bases, the J end by 0 bases, with 9 bases between. This CDR3 is built from 13 residues. Incomplete CDR3 DNA: TGTGCCAGCAGAAGACACAGCTCCTACGAG. Its translation is CASRRHSSYE. The complete CDR3 reads CASRRHSSYEQYF.

Concerning this clone itself: The read ends 3 residues before the CDR3 terminus; that terminus is restored from the germline J gene. J is TRBJ2-4 and V is TRBV18, with D maybe TRBD1 (5 bases). The CDR3 extends over 15 amino acids. Per the germline V gene, CDR1 is KGHSH and CDR2 is LQKENI. The part of the CDR3 DNA that was read is TGTGCCAGCTCAGTCGAAGGGGTTATCAACTATGGT. Amino acids: CASSVEGVINYG. The whole CDR3 sequence reads CASSVEGVINYGQYF.

Comments on this clone: Coverage ceases 3 residues before the CDR3 finishes, and the germline J gene fills in the end. The V call is TRBV29-1, the J call TRBJ2-1; 11 bases match TRBD2. J lost 7 bases, V lost 7 bases, and 12 bases had no gene match. Germline CDR1 is SQVTM and CDR2 is ANQGSEA. The CDR3 is made up of 15 amino acids. CDR3: CSADATSGRENEQFF. CDR3 DNA (partial): TGCAGCGCCGACGCCACTAGCGGGAGAGAGAATGAG.

Concerning this clone: The read terminates 3 residues ahead of where the CDR3 ends, so the germline J gene completes it. The genes are TRBV19 and TRBJ2-2; D is possibly TRBD1 (5 bases). CDR1 is LNHDA and CDR2 is SQIVND in the germline V gene (reference sequence). The CDR3 covers 15 residues. The covered CDR3 bases are TGTGCCAGTAGTATAGGGGGCAGCTATAATGAAAAG. Protein: CASSIGGSYNEK. The CDR3 reads in full as CASSIGGSYNEKLFF.

Regarding this clone: The read is 3 residues too short to cover the CDR3 end, so that end is filled in from the germline J gene. The chain is built from TRBV25-1 and TRBJ2-3, with 7 bases lining up with TRBD1. The V and J ends lost 4 bases and 3 bases, in that order; junction bases with no gene match: 7. Germline CDR1 reads MGHDK; CDR2 reads SYGVNS. This CDR3 is built from 15 residues. The CDR3 bases that were read are TGTGCCAGCAGTGCCGACAGGGTTAGGACAGATACG. It is translated as CASSADRVRTDT. The whole CDR3 sequence reads CASSADRVRTDTQYF.

With regard to this clone: The read finishes 3 residues shy of the CDR3 end, and the germline J gene is used to complete it. The chain joins TRBV10-2 to TRBJ2-7, with TRBD2 matching 10 bases. CDR1 and CDR2 from the germline V gene are WSHSY and SAAADI. CDR3 length: 15 residues. Unmatched junction bases numbered 8, after V lost 6 bases and J lost 3 bases. The CDR3: CASRRTSGDSYEQYF. Partial CDR3 DNA: TGCGCCAGCAGGCGGACTAGCGGAGACAGCTACGAG.

For this clone: The sequence runs out 3 residues before the end of the CDR3; the remainder is reconstructed from the germline J gene. This chain links TRBV28 with TRBJ2-1; 12 bases align to TRBD1. CDR3 size: 16 residues. Per the germline V gene, CDR1 is MDHEN and CDR2 is SYDVKM. Trimming at V came to 5 bases and at J to 7 bases, leaving 9 bases not matched to a gene. This chain's CDR3 is CASSDFGTGGLNEQFF. The sequenced CDR3 bases are TGTGCCAGCAGTGACTTCGGGACAGGGGGCTTGAATGAG. Variable domain in full (rest from reference TRBV28 and TRBJ2-1): DVKVTQSSRYLVKRTGEKVFLECVQDMDHENMFWYRQDPGLGLRLIYFSYDVKMKEKGDIPEGYSVSREKKERFSLILESASTNQTSMYLCASSDFGTGGLNEQFFGPGTRLTVL.

As to this clone: The CDR3 goes on 3 residues after the read ends, and that part is filled in from the germline J gene. The chain uses TRBV19 and TRBJ2-3, with 7 positions matching TRBD1. The germline CDR1 and CDR2 sequences are LNHDA and SQIVND (reference sequence). This CDR3 comprises 18 residues. The CDR3 is CASSIGQGRGYSNQPQYF. CDR3 DNA, as far as it was read: TGTGCCAGTAGTATAGGACAGGGAAGGGGTTATAGCAATCAGCCG. The full variable domain, completed using reference TRBV19 and TRBJ2-3, is DGGITQSPKYLFRKEGQNVTLSCEQNLNHDAMYWYRQDPGQGLRLIYYSQIVNDFQKGDIAEGYSVSREKKESFPLTVTSAQKNPTAFYLCASSIGQGRGYSNQPQYFGPGTRLTVL.

As for this clone: Read data end 3 residues before the CDR3 end; the end is taken from the germline J gene. The chain recombines TRBV7-3 with TRBJ2-3; 9 nucleotides line up with TRBD2. The CDR3 extends over 15 amino acids. Germline V gene data show CDR1 as SGHTA and CDR2 as FQGTGA. CDR3 region: CASSSGTSRQETQYF. The sequenced CDR3 bases are TGTGCCAGCAGCTCAGGGACTAGCAGACAAGAGACG.

The CDR3 sequence is CASSLPLAGQETQYF. Incomplete CDR3 DNA: TGTGCCAGCAGCTTACCACTAGCGGGCCAAGAGACG. The chain employs TRBV7-9 and TRBJ2-3; TRBD2 matches 9 bases. The read stops 3 residues short of the end of the CDR3; the missing end is completed from the germline J gene. CDR3 size: 15 residues. Germline V gene data show CDR1 as SEHNR and CDR2 as FQNEAQ (reference sequence).

In the case of this clone: The read comes to an end 3 residues before the CDR3 does, leaving the germline J gene to fill in the end. The chain has TRBV6-1 and TRBJ2-7, with TRBD2 matching over 8 bases. The CDR3 runs 15 residues. The trim removed 2 bases at V and 2 bases at J, leaving 5 bases unmatched. Per germline, CDR1 MNHNS and CDR2 SASEGT. CDR3 DNA, as far as it was read: TGTGCCAGCAGTGAATCAGAGACTAGCGCCTACGAG. It yields the protein CASSESETSAYE. The entire CDR3 protein is CASSESETSAYEQYF.

The part of the CDR3 DNA that was read is TGTGCCAGTAGTATAGGGCACCGGGACAATGAC. As protein: CASSIGHRDND. The complete CDR3 protein is CASSIGHRDNDYTF. The chain couples TRBV19 to TRBJ1-2; TRBD1 is a possible D gene (6 bases). The CDR3 end is not reached by the read, which stops 3 residues before it; the germline J gene fills it in. The germline V gene encodes CDR1 LNHDA and CDR2 SQIVND (reference sequence). CDR3 length: 14 residues. The full variable domain, completed using reference TRBV19 and TRBJ1-2, is DGGITQSPKYLFRKEGQNVTLSCEQNLNHDAMYWYRQDPGQGLRLIYYSQIVNDFQKGDIAEGYSVSREKKESFPLTVTSAQKNPTAFYLCASSIGHRDNDYTFGSGTRLTVV.

Of note for this clone: Read sequence stops 3 residues before the CDR3 end, and the germline J gene provides the missing end. This chain joins TRBV13 and TRBJ1-4; TRBD1 matches 7 bases. The ends lost 0 bases at V and 7 bases at J; junction bases unmatched: 8. The CDR3 has 16 residues. In germline, CDR1 is PRHDT, CDR2 FYEKMQ (reference sequence). Incomplete CDR3 DNA: TGTGCCAGCAGCTTAGGCCCCCCCGGGACAGCTGAAAAA. Translating it yields CASSLGPPGTAEK. The full CDR3 is CASSLGPPGTAEKLFF.

Details on this clone: The read is 3 residues too short to cover the CDR3 end, so that end is filled in from the germline J gene. V gene TRBV7-9 combines with J gene TRBJ1-2; 7 bases fit TRBD1. The germline CDR1 and CDR2 sequences are SEHNR and FQNEAQ (reference sequence). The CDR3 loop spans 13 amino acids. The sequenced part of the CDR3 DNA is TGTGCCAGCAGCTTAGTCCGACAGGGAGGC. This sequence encodes CASSLVRQGG. The complete CDR3 sequence is CASSLVRQGGYTF.

The CDR3 loop is CASSPGGKNTGELFF. CDR3 bases read: TGTGCCAGCAGCCCCGGGGGGAAGAACACCGGGGAG. The rearrangement uses TRBV7-3 and TRBJ2-2; 7 bases fit TRBD2. The read falls 3 residues short of the CDR3 end, and the missing part is taken from the germline J gene. The junction had 4 bases not matched to a gene; V was cut back by 5 bases and J by 1 base. CDR3 length: 15 amino acids. Germline CDR1 SGHTA, CDR2 FQGTGA.